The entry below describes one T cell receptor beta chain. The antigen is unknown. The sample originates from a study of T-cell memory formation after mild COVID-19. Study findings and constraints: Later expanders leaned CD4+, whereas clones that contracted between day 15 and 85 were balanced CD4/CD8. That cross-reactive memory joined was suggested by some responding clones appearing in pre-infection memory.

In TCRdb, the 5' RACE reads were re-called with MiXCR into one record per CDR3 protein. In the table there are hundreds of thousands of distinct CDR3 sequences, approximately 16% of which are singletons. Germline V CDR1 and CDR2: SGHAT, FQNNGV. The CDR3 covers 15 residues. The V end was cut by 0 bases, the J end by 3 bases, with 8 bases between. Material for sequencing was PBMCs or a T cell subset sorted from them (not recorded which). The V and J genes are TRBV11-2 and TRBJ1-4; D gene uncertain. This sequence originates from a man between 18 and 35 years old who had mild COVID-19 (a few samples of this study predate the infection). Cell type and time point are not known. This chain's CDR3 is CASSLDTAPNEKLFF. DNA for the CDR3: TGTGCCAGCAGCTTAGATACAGCACCTAATGAAAAACTGTTTTTT.